One sample yielded the 2 T cell receptor beta chains listed below, sequenced in a study of T cells in Graves' hyperthyroidism and ophthalmopathy. Using RNA transcripts as the source, TCR beta CDR3 regions were amplified. HTBI primers drove first-round RT-PCR of the TCR CDR3. TCRdb independently ran MiXCR on the multiplex PCR reads; one entry per CDR3 protein. The table includes hundreds of thousands of distinct CDR3 sequences, approximately 19% detected once. Sequencing was done on a sample of blood. These TCRs come from a woman aged 50 to 60 with Graves' hyperthyroidism that later progressed to Graves' ophthalmopathy.

This clonotype was detected a few times. The chain uses TRBV20-1 and TRBJ2-3, with D perhaps TRBD1 (5 bases). This CDR3 is 14 amino acids long. In germline, CDR1 is DFQATT, CDR2 SNEGSKA (reference sequence). The ends were cut back, 3 bases at V and 1 base at J, with 11 bases in the middle. The CDR3 sequence is CSASESQGTDTQYF. In DNA, the CDR3 is TGCAGTGCTAGTGAGTCACAGGGCACAGATACGCAGTATTTT.

The chain recombines TRBV3-1 with TRBJ2-7, with D possibly TRBD2 on 5 matching bases. The germline CDR1 and CDR2 sequences are LGHDT and YNNKEL (reference sequence). Between the trimmed V and J ends, which lost 1 base and 5 bases, there was a span of 12 bases. This CDR3 has 14 amino acids. The CDR3 bases are TGTGCCAGCAGCCAAGTTTGGTCTAGCAACGAGCAGTACTTC. Protein product: CASSQVWSSNEQYF.